The T cell receptor beta chain described here comes from a study of T cell changes during pregnancy in multiple sclerosis. Some clones are missing from TCRdb's copy, which holds only in-frame ones; the method was immunoSEQ multiplex PCR. The profile shows roughly 64,000 clones, approximately 96% of them singletons. V was clipped by 3 bases and J by 2 bases, with 13 bases between them. Germline lookup yields CDR1 MRHNA and CDR2 SNTAGT. CDR3 size: 16 residues. This clone occurred a few times. The sequences come from CD8+ T cells from peripheral blood mononuclear cells, collected after pregnancy. The receptor was derived from a female donor with multiple sclerosis, enrolled in a pregnancy study. The V and J genes are TRBV6-4 and TRBJ2-2; D perhaps matches TRBD2 (6 bases). The CDR3 here is CASSDKASANTGELFF. The CDR3 DNA sequence: TGTGCCAGCAGTGATAAAGCTAGCGCAAACACCGGGGAGCTGTTTTTT.